Given below is one TCR beta chain in context. The data derive from a study of early stage breast cancer tumors. With V trimmed by 3 bases and J by 2 bases, 2 bases remained unmatched. Germline V gene sequence: CDR1 SGHNT, CDR2 YYREEE (reference sequence). The CDR3 is 14 amino acids. The method was immunoSEQ multiplex PCR; TCRdb's version includes in-frame clones alone and lacks a portion of them. Among approximately 52,000 clones listed, approximately 80% were seen once. Sequencing was done on a sample of blood. This sequence was found in a person in their fifties with breast cancer. The rearrangement uses TRBV5-4 and TRBJ2-5; the match to TRBD2 covers 9 bases. The CDR3 DNA reads as TGTGCCAGCAGCTCGGGACTAGCTCAAGAGACCCAGTACTTC. It encodes CASSSGLAQETQYF.